A selection of T cell receptor beta chains follows, all from one sample in a study of spatial heterogeneity in lung cancer. TCRdb passed the 5' RACE reads through MiXCR, listing each CDR3 protein once. The data contain roughly 3,400 distinct CDR3 sequences, about 8.8% of them singletons. Sample: lung tumor tissue, taken at surgery. These TCRs come from a male donor with early-stage non-small cell lung cancer. The CDR3 runs from the conserved cysteine through the conserved F or W. D genes are given only for firm matches. Not all rows give a size; the values are once, few, many and, for expanded clones, a class.

CDR3	DNA	V	J	D	size
CASSSRTGTDTQYF	TGTGCCAGCAGTTCTCGGACCGGCACAGATACGCAGTATTTT	TRBV28	TRBJ2-3	.	once
CSARDVTGVNQETQYF	TGCAGTGCTAGAGATGTGACAGGGGTTAACCAAGAGACCCAGTACTTC	TRBV20-1	TRBJ2-5	TRBD1	medium-sized
CASSLLGQGDEQFF	TGTGCCAGCAGCTTACTGGGACAGGGCGATGAGCAGTTCTTC	TRBV7-3	TRBJ2-1	TRBD1	medium-sized
CASSTLTLNTEAFF	TGTGCCAGCAGCACCCTCACTCTGAACACTGAAGCTTTCTTT	TRBV7-8	TRBJ1-1	.	.
CASSPREGKDSPLHF	TGTGCCAGTAGTCCCCGCGAAGGGAAGGATTCACCCCTCCACTTT	TRBV19	TRBJ1-6	.	many
CASSSQGLATNEKLFF	TGTGCCAGCAGTTCCCAGGGACTTGCAACTAATGAAAAACTGTTTTTT	TRBV12-3/TRBV12-4	TRBJ1-4	.	medium-sized
CASSLGQAMTQYF	TGTGCCAGCAGCTTAGGGCAGGCAATGACCCAGTACTTC	TRBV11-2	TRBJ2-5	.	medium-sized
CSVPDRGTEAFF	TGCAGCGTCCCTGACAGGGGCACTGAAGCTTTCTTT	TRBV29-1	TRBJ1-1	TRBD1	medium-sized
CSGQGEYSYEQYF	TGCAGTGGCCAAGGGGAGTACTCCTACGAGCAGTACTTC	TRBV20-1	TRBJ2-7	.	few
CASSLDGAPSYEQYF	TGCGCCAGCAGCTTGGATGGCGCCCCCTCCTACGAGCAGTACTTC	TRBV5-1	TRBJ2-7	.	few
CASSYQGSYNEQFF	TGTGCCAGCAGTTACCAGGGATCCTACAATGAGCAGTTCTTC	TRBV6-5	TRBJ2-1	.	medium-sized
CASSFTGTTDTQYF	TGCGCCAGCAGCTTCACCGGGACCACAGATACGCAGTATTTT	TRBV5-1	TRBJ2-3	.	many
CASSFGGAETQYF	TGTGCCAGCAGCTTCGGGGGAGCCGAGACCCAGTACTTC	TRBV5-8	TRBJ2-5	.	medium-sized
CASSQDGVKVWAFF	TGTGCCAGCAGCCAAGACGGGGTTAAGGTGTGGGCTTTCTTT	TRBV3-1	TRBJ1-1	.	medium-sized
CASSAIGGGRGPLHF	TGTGCCAGTAGTGCGATTGGGGGCGGCCGGGGACCCCTCCACTTT	TRBV19	TRBJ1-6	.	medium-sized
CASSFLMGEETQYF	TGTGCCAGCAGCTTTTTAATGGGAGAAGAGACCCAGTACTTC	TRBV28	TRBJ2-5	.	many
CASSLVGTRNEQFF	TGTGCCAGCAGCTTGGTCGGGACTAGGAACGAGCAGTTCTTC	TRBV5-5	TRBJ2-1	TRBD2	medium-sized
CATQQGSYNEQFF	TGTGCCACCCAGCAGGGCTCCTACAATGAGCAGTTCTTC	TRBV12-3/TRBV12-4	TRBJ2-1	.	medium-sized
CASSGDRGLYEQYF	TGTGCCAGCAGTGGGGACAGGGGTTTATACGAGCAGTACTTC	TRBV7-9	TRBJ2-7	TRBD1	many
CASRVLLSSYEQYF	TGTGCCAGCAGGGTTCTTCTTAGCTCCTACGAGCAGTACTTC	TRBV5-5	TRBJ2-7	.	.
CASSSSGGQEAFF	TGTGCCAGCAGTTCCTCCGGGGGGCAAGAAGCTTTCTTT	TRBV27	TRBJ1-1	.	.
CASSSAGDYNEQFF	TGTGCCAGCAGCTCAGCGGGGGACTACAATGAGCAGTTCTTC	TRBV3-1	TRBJ2-1	TRBD2	medium-sized
CASTRGTAYNEQFF	TGTGCCAGCACCCGGGGGACAGCCTACAATGAGCAGTTCTTC	TRBV7-9	TRBJ2-1	.	medium-sized
CASSPLQNYNEQFF	TGTGCCAGCAGCCCCCTCCAAAACTACAATGAGCAGTTCTTC	TRBV3-1	TRBJ2-1	.	medium-sized
CASRLDSSTDTQYF	TGTGCCAGCAGACTGGACTCGAGCACAGATACGCAGTATTTT	TRBV2	TRBJ2-3	.	medium-sized
CASSPVGIGGQFF	TGTGCCAGCAGCCCAGTCGGCATTGGAGGGCAGTTCTTC	TRBV5-6	TRBJ2-1	.	many
CASSLPTSGPYNEQFF	TGTGCCAGCAGTTTACCGACTAGCGGGCCTTACAATGAGCAGTTCTTC	TRBV28	TRBJ2-1	TRBD2	medium-sized
CASSLTGSTGELFF	TGTGCCAGCAGCTTAACGGGGAGTACCGGGGAGCTGTTTTTT	TRBV7-3	TRBJ2-2	.	few
CASSLTGVVDTQYF	TGCGCCAGCAGCTTGACAGGGGTGGTAGATACGCAGTATTTT	TRBV5-1	TRBJ2-3	TRBD1	medium-sized
CASSPISLQGVTEAFF	TGTGCCAGCAGTCCCATCAGCCTCCAAGGGGTAACTGAAGCTTTCTTT	TRBV28	TRBJ1-1	.	medium-sized
CATSGSGTGDQPQHF	TGTGCCACCAGTGGATCCGGGACAGGGGACCAGCCCCAGCATTTT	TRBV24-1	TRBJ1-5	TRBD1	medium-sized
CASSRLVSSGANVLTF	TGTGCCAGCAGCCGACTCGTCTCCTCTGGGGCCAACGTCCTGACTTTC	TRBV7-2	TRBJ2-6	.	few